Sequencing of this TCR beta chain was carried out in a study of CD8 T cells in Susac syndrome. About this clonotype itself: Its specificity is not known.

RNA in amounts of about 0.5 to 1 ug was reverse transcribed with random hexamers. Across 54 Vbeta and 13 Jbeta, TCR beta CDR3 was amplified with immunoSEQ multiplex PCR. TCRdb processed the immunoSEQ multiplex PCR reads anew with MiXCR; each CDR3 protein has one entry. The repertoire holds roughly 150,000 distinct CDR3 sequences, 85% to 95% seen once, with about 0.18% in the top ten. From germline, CDR1 is GTSNPN and CDR2 SVGIG (reference sequence). V shed 0 bases and J shed 6 bases, with 8 bases lying between them. CDR3 length equals 12 residues. TCR beta from blood CD8+ and CD4+ T cells was sequenced. TEMRA cells were enriched by FACS, and CD4+ and CD8+ T cells were negatively isolated. Study-wide points: Regarding the TCR sequencing and HLA analysis, the study admitted that a relatively small number of individuals were involved.

The chain combines TRBV30 with TRBJ1-2; D gene unclear. This sequence was found in a human donor with Susac syndrome. The sample was CD8+ T cells from PBMCs. CDR3 sequence: CAWSVARDGYTF. The CDR3 DNA is TGTGCCTGGAGTGTGGCAAGGGATGGCTACACCTTC.